This TCR beta chain was obtained from a study of response to subunit inactivated influenza vaccine. MiXCR was run by TCRdb on the RT-PCR reads, yielding one entry per CDR3 protein. The sample lists about 520,000 distinct CDR3 sequences, approximately 7.8% seen once, with around 12% in the top ten. Details on this clonotype: The junction differs from germline at one of its ends, possibly a read error.

This CDR3 has 14 residues. Germline assignment: CDR1 MDHEN and CDR2 SYDVKM. V gene TRBV28 combines with J gene TRBJ1-3, with no clear D. Source: PBMCs from blood, taken less than 30 months after vaccination. The TCR sequence derives from a man aged 45 to 70 who received an inactivated influenza vaccine. CDR3 nucleotide sequence: TGTGCCAGCAGCATCGACGGCTCAACGGGCTCATTTCTTTTT. The encoded protein is CASSIDGSTGSFLF.